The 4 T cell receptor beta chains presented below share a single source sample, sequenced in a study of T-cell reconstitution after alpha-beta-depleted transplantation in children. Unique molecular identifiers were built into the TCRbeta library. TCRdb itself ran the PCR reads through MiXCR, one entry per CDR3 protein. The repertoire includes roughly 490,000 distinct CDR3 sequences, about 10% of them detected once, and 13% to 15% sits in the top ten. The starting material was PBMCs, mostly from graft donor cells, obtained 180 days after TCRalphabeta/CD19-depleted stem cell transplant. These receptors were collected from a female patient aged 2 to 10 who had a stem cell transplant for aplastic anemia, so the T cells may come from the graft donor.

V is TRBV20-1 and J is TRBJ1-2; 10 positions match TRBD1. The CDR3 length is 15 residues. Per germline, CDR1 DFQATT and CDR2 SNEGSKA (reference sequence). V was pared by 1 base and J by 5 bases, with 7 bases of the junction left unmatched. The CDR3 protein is CSARVWDRGDYGYTF. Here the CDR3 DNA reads TGCAGTGCTAGAGTTTGGGACAGGGGAGATTATGGCTACACCTTC.

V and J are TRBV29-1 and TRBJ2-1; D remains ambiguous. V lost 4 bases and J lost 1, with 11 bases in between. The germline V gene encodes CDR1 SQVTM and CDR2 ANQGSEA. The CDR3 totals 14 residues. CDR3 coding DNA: TGCAGCGTTGGGGGAAGGGAATCCTACAATGAGCAGTTCTTC. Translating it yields CSVGGRESYNEQFF.

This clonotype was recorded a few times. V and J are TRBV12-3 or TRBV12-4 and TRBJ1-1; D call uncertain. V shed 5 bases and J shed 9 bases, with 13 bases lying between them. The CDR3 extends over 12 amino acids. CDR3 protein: CASSPLVLQAFF. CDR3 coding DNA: TGTGCCAGCAGTCCCCTGGTTCTGCAAGCTTTCTTT.

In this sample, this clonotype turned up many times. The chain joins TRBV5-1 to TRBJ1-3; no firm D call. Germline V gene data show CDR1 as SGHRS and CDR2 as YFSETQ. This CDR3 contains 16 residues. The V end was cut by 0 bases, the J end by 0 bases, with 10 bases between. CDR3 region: CASSLEPGRSGNTIYF. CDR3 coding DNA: TGCGCCAGCAGCTTGGAGCCGGGTCGCTCTGGAAACACCATATATTTT.